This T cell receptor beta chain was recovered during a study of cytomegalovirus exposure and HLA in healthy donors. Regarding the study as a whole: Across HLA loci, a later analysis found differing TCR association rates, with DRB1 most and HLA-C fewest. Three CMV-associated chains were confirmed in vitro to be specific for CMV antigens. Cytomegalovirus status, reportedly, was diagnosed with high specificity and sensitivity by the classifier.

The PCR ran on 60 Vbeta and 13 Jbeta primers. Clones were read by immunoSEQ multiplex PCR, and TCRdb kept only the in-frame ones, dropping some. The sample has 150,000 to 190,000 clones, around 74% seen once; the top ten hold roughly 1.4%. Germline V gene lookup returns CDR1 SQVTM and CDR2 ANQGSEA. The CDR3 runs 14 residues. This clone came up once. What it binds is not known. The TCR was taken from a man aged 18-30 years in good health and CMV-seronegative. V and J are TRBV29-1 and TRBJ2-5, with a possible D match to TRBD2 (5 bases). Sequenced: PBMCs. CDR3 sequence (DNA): TGCGCATTGGTAGTCGCGAGAGGCGGGGAGACCCAGTACTTC. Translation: CALVVARGGETQYF. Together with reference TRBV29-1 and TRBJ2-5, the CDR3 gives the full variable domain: SAVISQKPSRDICQRGTSLTIQCQVDSQVTMMFWYRQQPGQSLTLIATANQGSEATYESGFVIDKFPISRPNLTFSTLTVSNMSPEDSSIYLCALVVARGGETQYFGPGTRLLVL.